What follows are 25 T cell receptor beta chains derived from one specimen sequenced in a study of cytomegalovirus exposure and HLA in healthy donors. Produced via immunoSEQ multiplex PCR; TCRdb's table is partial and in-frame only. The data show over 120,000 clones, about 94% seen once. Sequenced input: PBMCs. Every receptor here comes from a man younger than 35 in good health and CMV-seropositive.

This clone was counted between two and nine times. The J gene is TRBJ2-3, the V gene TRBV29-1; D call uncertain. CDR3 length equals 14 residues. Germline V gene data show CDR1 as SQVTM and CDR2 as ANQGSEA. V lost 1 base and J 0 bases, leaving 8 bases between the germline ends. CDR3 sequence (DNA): TGCAGCGTTGAAGTTGCGGCTAGCACAGATACGCAGTATTTT. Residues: CSVEVAASTDTQYF.

The CDR3 DNA reads as TGTGCCAGCAGCTTACGAGCGGGGAACTCCTACAATGAGCAGTTCTTC. This gives the protein CASSLRAGNSYNEQFF. The chain employs TRBV7-2 and TRBJ2-1; 7 nucleotides align to TRBD2. The CDR3 totals 16 residues. With 2 bases clipped from V and 0 bases from J, the junction kept 4 bases outside the gene matches. Germline CDR1 is SGHTA and CDR2 is FQGNSA.

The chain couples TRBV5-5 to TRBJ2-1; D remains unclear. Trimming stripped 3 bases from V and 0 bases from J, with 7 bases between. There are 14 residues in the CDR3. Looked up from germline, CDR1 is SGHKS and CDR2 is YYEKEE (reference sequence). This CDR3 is CASSYSSSYNEQFF. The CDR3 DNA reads TGTGCCAGCAGCTACTCTAGCTCCTACAATGAGCAGTTCTTC.

CDR3: CASSRLAGGNTGELFF. The CDR3, as DNA: TGCGCCAGCAGCCGATTAGCGGGAGGAAACACCGGGGAGCTGTTTTTT. The chain couples TRBV10-1 to TRBJ2-2, with 10 bases aligning to TRBD2. The V gene's germline CDR1 is WNHNN and CDR2 SYGVQD (reference sequence). The CDR3 covers 16 residues. J was trimmed by 2 bases and V by 6 bases; bases with no gene match: 6.

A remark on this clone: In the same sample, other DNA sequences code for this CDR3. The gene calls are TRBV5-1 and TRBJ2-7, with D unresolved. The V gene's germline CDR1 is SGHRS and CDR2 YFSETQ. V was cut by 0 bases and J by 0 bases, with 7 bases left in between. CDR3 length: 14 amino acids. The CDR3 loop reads CASSLVSGSYEQYF. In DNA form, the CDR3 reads TGCGCCAGCAGCTTGGTGTCAGGCTCCTACGAGCAGTACTTC.

The CDR3 spells CASSFSPGGPGDEQFF. In DNA form, the CDR3 reads TGTGCCAGCAGTTTTAGTCCGGGAGGGCCAGGGGATGAGCAGTTCTTC. J is TRBJ2-1 and V is TRBV27, with 8 bases aligning to TRBD2. J lost 8 bases, V lost 3 bases, and 12 bases had no gene match. The CDR3 covers 16 residues. Germline V gene data show CDR1 as MNHEY and CDR2 as SMNVEV (reference sequence).

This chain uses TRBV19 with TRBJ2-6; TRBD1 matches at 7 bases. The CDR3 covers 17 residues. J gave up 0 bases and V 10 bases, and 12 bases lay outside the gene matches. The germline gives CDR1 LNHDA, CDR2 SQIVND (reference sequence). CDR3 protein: CATHMGQTISGANVLTF. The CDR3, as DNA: TGTGCCACCCACATGGGACAGACGATCTCTGGGGCCAACGTCCTGACTTTC.

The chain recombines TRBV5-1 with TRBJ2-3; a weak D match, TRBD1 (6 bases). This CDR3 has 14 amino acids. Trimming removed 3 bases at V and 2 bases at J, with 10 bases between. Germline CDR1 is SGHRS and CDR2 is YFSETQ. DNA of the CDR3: TGCGCCAGCAGCTCACAGGGATTCACAGATACGCAGTATTTT. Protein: CASSSQGFTDTQYF.

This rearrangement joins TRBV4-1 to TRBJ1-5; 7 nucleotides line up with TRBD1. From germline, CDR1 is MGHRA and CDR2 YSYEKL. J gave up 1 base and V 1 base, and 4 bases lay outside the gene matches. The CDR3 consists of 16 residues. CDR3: CASSQVTGASNQPQHF. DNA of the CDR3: TGCGCCAGCAGCCAAGTAACAGGGGCCAGCAATCAGCCCCAGCATTTT.

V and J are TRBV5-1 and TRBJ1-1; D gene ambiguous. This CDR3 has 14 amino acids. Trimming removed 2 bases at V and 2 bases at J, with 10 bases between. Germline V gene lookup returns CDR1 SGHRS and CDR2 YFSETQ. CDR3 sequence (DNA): TGCGCCAGCAGCTTCCAGGCAGGTAACACTGAAGCTTTCTTT. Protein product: CASSFQAGNTEAFF.

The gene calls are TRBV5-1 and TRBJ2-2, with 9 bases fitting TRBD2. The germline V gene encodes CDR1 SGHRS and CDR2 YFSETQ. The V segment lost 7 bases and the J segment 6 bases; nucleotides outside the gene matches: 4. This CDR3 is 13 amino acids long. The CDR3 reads CASVAGVPGELFF. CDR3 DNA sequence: TGCGCCAGCGTAGCGGGAGTCCCCGGGGAGCTGTTTTTT.

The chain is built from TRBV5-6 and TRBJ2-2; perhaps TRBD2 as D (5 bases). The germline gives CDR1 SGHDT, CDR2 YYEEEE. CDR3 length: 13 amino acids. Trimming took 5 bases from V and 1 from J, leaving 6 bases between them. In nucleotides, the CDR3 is TGTGCCAGCAGGGGGAGGAACACCGGGGAGCTGTTTTTT. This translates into CASRGRNTGELFF.

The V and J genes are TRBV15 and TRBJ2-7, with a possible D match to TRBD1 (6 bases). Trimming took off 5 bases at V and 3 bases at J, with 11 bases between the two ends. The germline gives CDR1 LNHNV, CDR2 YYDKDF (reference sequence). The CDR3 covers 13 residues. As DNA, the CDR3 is TGTGCCACCAGCCTGGGACAATACTACGAGCAGTACTTC. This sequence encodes CATSLGQYYEQYF.

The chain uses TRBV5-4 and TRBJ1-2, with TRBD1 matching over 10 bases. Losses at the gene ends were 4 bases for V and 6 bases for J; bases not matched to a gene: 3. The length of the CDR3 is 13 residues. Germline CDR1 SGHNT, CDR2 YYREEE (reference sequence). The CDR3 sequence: CASSPGTGDGYTF. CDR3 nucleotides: TGTGCCAGCAGCCCTGGGACAGGGGATGGCTACACCTTC. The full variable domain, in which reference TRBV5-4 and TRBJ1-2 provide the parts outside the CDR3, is ETGVTQSPTHLIKTRGQQVTLRCSSQSGHNTVSWYQQALGQGPQFIFQYYREEENGRGNFPPRFSGLQFPNYSSELNVNALELDDSALYLCASSPGTGDGYTFGSGTRLTVV.

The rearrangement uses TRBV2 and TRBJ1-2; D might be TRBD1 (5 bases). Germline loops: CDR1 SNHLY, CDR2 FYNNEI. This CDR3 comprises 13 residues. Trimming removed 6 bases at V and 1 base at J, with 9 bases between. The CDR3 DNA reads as TGTGCCAGCAGGCAGGGCCTTAACTATGGCTACACCTTC. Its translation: CASRQGLNYGYTF.

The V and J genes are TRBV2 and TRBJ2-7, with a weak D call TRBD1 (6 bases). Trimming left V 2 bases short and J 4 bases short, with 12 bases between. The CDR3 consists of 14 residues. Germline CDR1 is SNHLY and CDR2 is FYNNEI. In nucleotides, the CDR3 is TGTGCCAGCAGTGAACAGGGGATAGAGTACGAGCAGTACTTC. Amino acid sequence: CASSEQGIEYEQYF.

CDR3 region: CAAETGDGYEQYF. The CDR3 nucleotides read TGTGCCGCCGAGACAGGGGACGGCTACGAGCAGTACTTC. The chain employs TRBV30 and TRBJ2-7, with 8 bases aligning to TRBD1. CDR3 size: 13 residues. Germline V gene data show CDR1 as GTSNPN and CDR2 as SVGIG (reference sequence). After removal of 8 bases from V and 3 bases from J, the junction contained 9 bases not matched to a gene.

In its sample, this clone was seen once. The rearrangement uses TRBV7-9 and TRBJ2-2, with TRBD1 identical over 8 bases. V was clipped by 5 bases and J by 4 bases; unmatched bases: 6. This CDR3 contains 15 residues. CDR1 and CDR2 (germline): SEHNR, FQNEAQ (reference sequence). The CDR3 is CASSEGTGGTGELFF. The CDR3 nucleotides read TGTGCCAGCAGCGAGGGGACAGGCGGCACCGGGGAGCTGTTTTTT.

CDR3: CASSQATSGYNEQFF. In DNA form, the CDR3 reads TGCGCCAGCAGCCAAGCTACTAGCGGATACAATGAGCAGTTCTTC. The chain recombines TRBV4-1 with TRBJ2-1, with 8 bases matching TRBD2. This CDR3 has 15 residues. V lost 1 base to trimming and J lost 4 bases; unmatched junction nucleotides: 3. CDR1 and CDR2 (germline): MGHRA, YSYEKL.

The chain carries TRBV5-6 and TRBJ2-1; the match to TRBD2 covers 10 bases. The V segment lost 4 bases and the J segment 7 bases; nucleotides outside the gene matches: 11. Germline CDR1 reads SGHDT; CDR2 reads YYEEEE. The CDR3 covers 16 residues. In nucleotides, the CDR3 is TGTGCCAGCAGCAGAGCGAGCGGGAGGGCCTTTAATGAGCAGTTCTTC. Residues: CASSRASGRAFNEQFF.

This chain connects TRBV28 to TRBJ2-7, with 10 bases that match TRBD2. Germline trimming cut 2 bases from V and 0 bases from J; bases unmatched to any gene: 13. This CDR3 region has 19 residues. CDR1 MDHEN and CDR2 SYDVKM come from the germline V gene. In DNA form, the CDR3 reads TGTGCCAGCAGTTTACATCTAGCGGGAGTAAGCCCGAGCTCCTACGAGCAGTACTTC. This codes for CASSLHLAGVSPSSYEQYF.

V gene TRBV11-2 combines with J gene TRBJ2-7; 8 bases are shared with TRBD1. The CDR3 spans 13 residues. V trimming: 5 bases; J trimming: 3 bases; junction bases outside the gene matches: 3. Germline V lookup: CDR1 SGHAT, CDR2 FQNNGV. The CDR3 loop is CASSITGGYEQYF. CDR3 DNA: TGTGCCAGCAGCATAACAGGGGGCTACGAGCAGTACTTC.

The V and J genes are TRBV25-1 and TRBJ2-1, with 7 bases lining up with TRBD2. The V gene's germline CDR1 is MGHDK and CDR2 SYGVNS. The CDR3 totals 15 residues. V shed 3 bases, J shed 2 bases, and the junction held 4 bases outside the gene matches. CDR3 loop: CASSEGGTPYNEQFF. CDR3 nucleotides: TGTGCCAGCAGTGAGGGGGGGACCCCCTACAATGAGCAGTTCTTC.

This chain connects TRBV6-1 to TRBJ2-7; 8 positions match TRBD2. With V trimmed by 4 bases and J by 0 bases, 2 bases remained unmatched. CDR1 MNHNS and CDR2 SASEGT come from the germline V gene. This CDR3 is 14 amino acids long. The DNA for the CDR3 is TGTGCCAGCAGTGTCGGGACTAGCTCCTACGAGCAGTACTTC. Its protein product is CASSVGTSSYEQYF.

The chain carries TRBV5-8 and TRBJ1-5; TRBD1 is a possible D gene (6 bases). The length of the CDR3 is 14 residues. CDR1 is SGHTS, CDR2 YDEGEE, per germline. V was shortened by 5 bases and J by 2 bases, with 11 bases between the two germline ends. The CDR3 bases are TGTGCCAGCAGGCCCCGACAGGGCAATCAGCCCCAGCATTTT. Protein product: CASRPRQGNQPQHF.